This TCR beta chain was sequenced in a study of vaccination effects on CD4 cells after COVID-19. Study summary: Median timing of post-vaccine samples was 72 days after the second dose.

The method was immunoSEQ multiplex PCR; TCRdb's version includes in-frame clones alone and lacks a portion of them. The top ten hold around 1% of the sample, which has tens of thousands of clones, more than 60% seen once. Before sequencing took place, the ViraFEST assay used viral peptide pools to expand antigen-specific CD4+ T cells. At the end of 9 to 11 days of culture, CD4+ T cells were isolated. Every participant took two doses of the BNT162b2 or mRNA-1273 vaccine. At days 3 and 7, half of the medium was exchanged for IL-2 medium. About this clone itself: The antigen remains unidentified.

The receptor comes from a human donor who received a COVID-19 vaccine. The sequencing used CD4+ T cells from PBMCs cultured with HCoV-OC43 spike peptides, collected after COVID-19 vaccination. Subset: HCoV-OC43 spike overlapping peptide pool stimulation.

In DNA form, the CDR3 reads TGTGCCAGCAGTGCCCGAAACCGCCCCCAGCATTTT. Translation: CASSARNRPQHF. This chain joins TRBV2 and TRBJ1-5; D unresolved. CDR1 is SNHLY and CDR2 is FYNNEI in the germline V gene. CDR3 length equals 12 residues. V shed 4 bases and J shed 10 bases, with 11 bases lying between them.